This T cell receptor (beta chain) was sequenced for a study of blood T cells in healthy people across ages. Findings and limits, study-wide: It was held that diversity estimates obtained from one million T cells represented underestimates.

The use of a sample-barcoded 5' primer and a J-beta primer mix characterized a second PCR of about 7 to 12 cycles. TCRdb reanalysed the 5' RACE reads using MiXCR and keeps one entry per CDR3 protein. The repertoire holds 700,000 to 950,000 distinct CDR3 sequences, 55% to 70% seen once, with over 20% in the top ten. V dropped 6 bases and J dropped 4 bases, with 15 bases sitting between them. The CDR3 runs 14 residues. The germline gives CDR1 MDHEN, CDR2 SYDVKM. Note on this clonotype: Its cognate antigen is unknown.

Healthy Russian Caucasian donors spanned ages about 6 to 95 years. This sequence was found in a man between 25 and 39 years old in good health. The chain carries TRBV28 and TRBJ1-2, with a weak D call TRBD1 (5 bases). The sequenced material came from blood. CDR3: CASSQGQLLYGYTF. CDR3 bases: TGTGCCAGCAGCCAAGGACAACTTCTCTATGGCTACACCTTC.